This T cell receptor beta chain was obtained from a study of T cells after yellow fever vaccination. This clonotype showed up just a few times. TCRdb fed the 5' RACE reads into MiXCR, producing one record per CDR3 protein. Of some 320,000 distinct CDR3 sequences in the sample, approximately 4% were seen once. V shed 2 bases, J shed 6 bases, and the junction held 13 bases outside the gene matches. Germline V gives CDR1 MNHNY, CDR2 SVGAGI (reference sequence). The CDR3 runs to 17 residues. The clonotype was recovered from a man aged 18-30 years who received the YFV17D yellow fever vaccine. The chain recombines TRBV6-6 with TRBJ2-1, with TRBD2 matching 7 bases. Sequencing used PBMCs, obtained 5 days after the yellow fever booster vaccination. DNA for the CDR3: TGTGCCAGCAGTTACCAAATCCTCGGACTAGTCGTCAATGAGCAGTTCTTC. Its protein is CASSYQILGLVVNEQFF.